The clone carrying this T cell receptor beta chain appeared a few times. The antigen is not known. TCR alpha and TCR beta cDNA libraries with sample barcodes and UMIs came from 5'RACE using constant-segment primers. MiXCR, run by TCRdb on the 5' RACE reads, gives a single entry per CDR3 protein. The sample has hundreds of thousands of distinct CDR3 sequences, roughly 18% seen once. The data originate from a study of T-cell memory formation after mild COVID-19. Study-wide background: Most TCR clusters belonged to a single donor. Notes on the study in general: Later expanders leaned toward CD4+, whereas clones contracting from day 15 to 85 were balanced CD4/CD8. Some clones that responded were present in memory (sampled pre-infection), which suggests cross-reactive memory joined.

Germline V gives CDR1 SGHTA, CDR2 FQGNSA. This CDR3 contains 17 residues. J gave up 7 bases and V 0 bases, and 7 bases lay outside the gene matches. This sequence was found in an adult woman who had mild COVID-19 (a few samples of this study predate the infection). Cell type and time point are not known. The chain carries TRBV7-2 and TRBJ2-2; the match to TRBD2 covers 11 bases. The sample was PBMCs or a T cell subset sorted from them (not recorded which). The CDR3 bases are TGTGCCAGCAGCTTAGCCCCTAGCGGGAGGTCAAACGGGGAGCTGTTTTTT. Translated, it gives CASSLAPSGRSNGELFF.